Listed here is a single T cell receptor beta chain. This entry is derived from a study of blood T cell repertoires in COVID-19. As handled by the study authors: Amplification of reference gene primers was used by the study to estimate nucleated cell counts. TCRdb's copy holds only in-frame clones and misses some; the assay was immunoSEQ multiplex PCR. D and trimming come from the DNA, and the V and J calls and clone size come from that table. The sample records 250,000 to 400,000 clones, about 91% being singletons. This CDR3 comprises 14 residues. V was clipped by 7 bases and J by 8 bases, with 17 bases between them. The germline gives CDR1 MNHNY, CDR2 SVGAGI (reference sequence). While infection was still active, Seattle patients were enrolled and then followed longitudinally.

The gene calls are TRBV6-6 and TRBJ1-4; D is perhaps TRBD1 (5 bases). The sequencing input was peripheral blood. This clonotype was sampled from a woman between 25 and 40 years old with COVID-19, enrolled during active disease. The CDR3 sequence is CASNSMQGQEKLFF. As DNA, the CDR3 is TGTGCCAGCAACTCGATGCAGGGCCAAGAAAAACTGTTTTTT.